The 15 T cell receptor beta chains listed next were all sequenced from one sample in a study of T cell repertoires in cytomegalovirus infection. MiXCR, run by TCRdb on the reads, gives a single entry per CDR3 protein. The table lists around 25,000 distinct CDR3 sequences, 15% to 20% of them singletons. Antigens of these TCRs are unknown. Source: CD8+ T cells from cultured PBMCs, taken from culture after CMV antigen stimulation. These receptors were collected from a human donor in good health (CMV status not recorded). Some clones in this sample may be carry-over from other donors' samples.

This clonotype occurred a few times. The chain carries TRBV7-2 and TRBJ1-3, with a tentative D call TRBD1 (6 bases). V was shortened by 5 bases and J by 0 bases, with 11 bases between the two germline ends. Germline CDR1 reads SGHTA; CDR2 reads FQGNSA. The CDR3 totals 15 residues. CDR3 sequence reads: CASSPTGFSGNTIYF. CDR3 nucleotides: TGTGCCAGCAGCCCGACAGGTTTCTCTGGAAACACCATATATTTT.

The chain combines TRBV7-6 with TRBJ2-3; TRBD2 agrees at 10 bases. The CDR3 runs to 14 residues. Trimming at V came to 5 bases and at J to 5 bases, leaving 4 bases not matched to a gene. Looked up from germline, CDR1 is SGHVS and CDR2 is FNYEAQ. The CDR3: CASSEREGRDTQYF. In DNA, the CDR3 is TGTGCCAGCAGCGAGCGGGAGGGCCGAGATACGCAGTATTTT.

This clonotype has a handful of counts. This CDR3 is CASSLSGSYEQYF. In DNA form, the CDR3 reads TGTGCCAGCAGCTTAAGCGGCTCCTACGAGCAGTACTTC. V is TRBV7-8 and J is TRBJ2-7; D is possibly TRBD2 (5 bases). V lost 2 bases to trimming and J lost 0 bases, with 5 bases between them. CDR3 size: 13 residues. The V gene's germline CDR1 is SGHVS and CDR2 FQNEAQ.

V usage is TRBV6-2 or TRBV6-3 and J usage is TRBJ1-5, with a tentative D call TRBD1 (5 bases). The CDR3 is made up of 15 amino acids. Germline-derived CDR1 and CDR2 are MNHEY and SVGEGT. V was pared by 7 bases and J by 0 bases, with 13 bases between. In DNA form, the CDR3 reads TGTGCCAGCATCTCGGACAAATATAGCAATCAGCCCCAGCATTTT. This gives the protein CASISDKYSNQPQHF.

This clonotype turned up a few times. The V and J genes are TRBV7-2 and TRBJ2-7; no clear D gene. In germline, CDR1 is SGHTA, CDR2 FQGNSA. V gave up 6 bases and J gave up 3 bases, with 12 bases separating them. CDR3 length equals 13 residues. Here the CDR3 reads CASSSTNFYEQYF. CDR3 bases: TGTGCCAGCAGTTCAACTAATTTCTACGAGCAGTACTTC.

The genes are TRBV7-2 and TRBJ1-2; a possible D gene is TRBD1 (5 bases). From germline, CDR1 is SGHTA and CDR2 FQGNSA. Trimming shortened V by 6 bases and J by 2 bases, and 16 bases separated the two germline ends. The length of the CDR3 is 15 residues. CDR3 in amino acids: CASRPQDTRNYGYTF. For the CDR3, the DNA is TGTGCCAGCAGACCTCAGGACACCCGGAACTATGGCTACACCTTC.

The CDR3 bases are TGTGCCAGCAGCTCCCGACTAGCGGGAGGGCCGAGCGGGGAGCTGTTTTTT. Residues: CASSSRLAGGPSGELFF. The gene calls are TRBV5-5 and TRBJ2-2; 14 bases are shared with TRBD2. Per the germline V gene, CDR1 is SGHKS and CDR2 is YYEKEE (reference sequence). This CDR3 is built from 17 residues. V lost 3 bases, J lost 7 bases, and 8 bases stayed unmatched.

V usage is TRBV7-8 and J usage is TRBJ2-7, with 9 positions matching TRBD1. Germline values: CDR1 SGHVS, CDR2 FQNEAQ. The CDR3 length is 14 residues. V shed 5 bases, J shed 5 bases, and the junction held 7 bases outside the gene matches. The CDR3 DNA follows: TGTGCCAGCAGCAGCAGGGGACAGGGCCACGAGCAGTACTTC. As protein: CASSSRGQGHEQYF.

In this sample, this clonotype turned up a few times. DNA for the CDR3: TGTGCCAGCAGACATCGGACTAGCGGGAGCGACACCGGGGAGCTGTTTTTT. Translating gives CASRHRTSGSDTGELFF. This chain links TRBV7-7 with TRBJ2-2; 13 nucleotides match TRBD2. This CDR3 contains 17 residues. Germline lookup yields CDR1 SSHAT and CDR2 FNYEAQ (reference sequence). The V segment lost 6 bases and the J segment 3 bases; nucleotides outside the gene matches: 7.

The V and J genes are TRBV27 and TRBJ1-3, with TRBD1 as a possible D gene (5 bases). Deletions cut 5 bases from V and 0 bases from J, with 14 bases between. This CDR3 has 16 amino acids. CDR1 MNHEY and CDR2 SMNVEV come from the germline V gene (reference sequence). CDR3 coding DNA: TGTGCCAGCAGTCCGACCGGGGCCCACTCTGGAAACACCATATATTTT. This encodes CASSPTGAHSGNTIYF.

The gene calls are TRBV7-3 and TRBJ2-1, with unresolved D. V lost 5 bases and J 6 bases, leaving 11 bases between the germline ends. There are 13 residues in the CDR3. From germline, CDR1 is SGHTA and CDR2 FQGTGA. For the CDR3, the DNA is TGTGCCAGCAGCATTTCTCTAGGCAATGAGCAGTTCTTC. It codes for CASSISLGNEQFF.

The chain links TRBV18 to TRBJ2-1; TRBD2 matches 13 bases. Trimming took 3 bases from V and 1 from J; bases not matched to a gene: 3. The CDR3 spans 17 residues. CDR1 is KGHSH, CDR2 LQKENI, per germline. CDR3 loop: CASSPTSGGGSYNEQFF. The CDR3 DNA sequence: TGTGCCAGCTCACCTACTAGCGGGGGGGGATCCTACAATGAGCAGTTCTTC.

The chain joins TRBV12-3 or TRBV12-4 to TRBJ2-1; the match to TRBD2 covers 7 bases. CDR3 length equals 14 residues. The junction had 6 bases not matched to a gene; V was cut back by 1 base and J by 9 bases. CDR3 sequence: CASSLVPGGIEQFF. The CDR3 DNA is TGTGCCAGCAGTTTAGTTCCGGGAGGTATTGAGCAGTTCTTC.

The chain has TRBV27 and TRBJ2-7, with 8 bases aligning to TRBD2. The CDR3 extends over 18 amino acids. Germline V gene lookup returns CDR1 MNHEY and CDR2 SMNVEV (reference sequence). V lost 4 bases and J lost 2; bases outside the gene matches: 16. The CDR3 DNA sequence: TGTGCCAGCAGTTCGGCCTACTTTTCGGCGGGAGGACCCTACGAGCAGTACTTC. Its protein product is CASSSAYFSAGGPYEQYF.

This clonotype was seen more than once but under ten times. This chain links TRBV15 with TRBJ2-5, with a possible D match to TRBD2 (6 bases). The CDR3 spans 13 residues. V was shortened by 0 bases and J by 6 bases, with 8 bases between the two germline ends. Germline V gene lookup returns CDR1 LNHNV and CDR2 YYDKDF (reference sequence). In DNA form, the CDR3 reads TGTGCCACCAGCAGAGATAGCGGCCAGACCCAGTACTTC. Protein: CATSRDSGQTQYF. The variable domain in full, with the rest retrieved from reference TRBV15 and TRBJ2-5, is DAMVIQNPRYQVTQFGKPVTLSCSQTLNHNVMYWYQQKSSQAPKLLFHYYDKDFNNEADTPDNFQSRRPNTSFCFLDIRSPGLGDTAMYLCATSRDSGQTQYFGPGTRLLVL.